Listed below are T cell receptor beta chains from one sample, sequenced in a study of T cells in Graves' hyperthyroidism and ophthalmopathy. TCRdb used MiXCR to reprocess the multiplex PCR reads, holding one entry per CDR3 protein. The repertoire holds under 650,000 distinct CDR3 sequences, with about 16% as singletons. Sequencing input: blood. The source is a woman aged 25 to 39 with Graves' hyperthyroidism. Both conserved end residues are part of each CDR3. Each record gives: D gene, clone size, J gene, V gene, CDR3 protein, CDR3 DNA. A D gene is named only where the DNA matches it firmly. The size field is filled for only some rows; it gives once, few, many or a size class.

>TRBD1|many|TRBJ2-7|TRBV5-1
CASSLGDRGPYEQYF
TGCGCCAGCAGCTTGGGCGACAGGGGCCCCTACGAGCAGTACTTC
>.|many|TRBJ1-5|TRBV2
CASSEYGGNQPQHF
TGTGCCAGCAGTGAATACGGCGGCAATCAGCCCCAGCATTTT
>TRBD1|many|TRBJ2-2|TRBV12-3/TRBV12-4
CASSTRTGWTGELFF
TGTGCCAGCAGCACCCGGACAGGTTGGACCGGGGAGCTGTTTTTT
>.|.|TRBJ1-5|TRBV20-1
CSARRRRVSNQPQHF
TGCAGTGCTAGAAGACGGCGAGTTAGCAATCAGCCCCAGCATTTT
>.|.|TRBJ2-3|TRBV7-9
CASSSGPITDTRYF
TGTGCCAGCAGCTCTGGGCCGATCACAGATACGCGGTATTTT
>TRBD2|.|TRBJ2-5|TRBV7-9
CASSNGLAGDKKGAQYF
TGTGCCAGCAGTAACGGACTAGCGGGAGATAAAAAGGGGGCCCAGTACTTC
>TRBD1|.|TRBJ1-4|TRBV7-9
CASNLGVMTGEELFF
TGTGCCAGCAACTTAGGAGTGATGACAGGGGAAGAACTGTTTTTT
>TRBD1|many|TRBJ2-7|TRBV27
CASSEGTGRSYEQYF
TGTGCCAGCAGCGAAGGGACAGGGAGATCCTACGAGCAGTACTTC
>TRBD2|few|TRBJ2-1|TRBV18
CASSLGTSSYNEQLF
TGTGCCAGCTCACTAGGGACTAGCTCCTACAATGAGCAGCTCTTC
>TRBD2|.|TRBJ2-3|TRBV5-1
CASNQRTSGGTDTQYF
TGCGCCAGCAACCAGAGGACTAGCGGTGGCACAGATACGCAGTATTTT
>.|many|TRBJ1-1|TRBV28
CASLTLMNTEAFF
TGTGCCAGCTTGACATTGATGAACACTGAAGCTTTCTTT
>.|many|TRBJ2-7|TRBV29-1
CSVEVGGAGEQYF
TGCAGCGTTGAAGTAGGGGGGGCGGGTGAGCAGTACTTC